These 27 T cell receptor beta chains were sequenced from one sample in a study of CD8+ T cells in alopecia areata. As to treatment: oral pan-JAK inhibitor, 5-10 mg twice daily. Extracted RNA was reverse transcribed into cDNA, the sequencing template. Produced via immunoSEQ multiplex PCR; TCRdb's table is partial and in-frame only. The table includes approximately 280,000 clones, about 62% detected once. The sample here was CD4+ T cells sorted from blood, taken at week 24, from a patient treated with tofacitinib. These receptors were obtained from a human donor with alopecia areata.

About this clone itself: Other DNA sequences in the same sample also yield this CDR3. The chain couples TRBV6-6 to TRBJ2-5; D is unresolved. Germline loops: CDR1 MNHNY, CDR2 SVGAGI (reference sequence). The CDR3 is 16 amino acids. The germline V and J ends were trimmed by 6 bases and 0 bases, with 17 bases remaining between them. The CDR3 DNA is TGTGCCAGCAGGTTGGGGTCAGCCGATAACCAAGAGACCCAGTACTTC. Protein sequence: CASRLGSADNQETQYF.

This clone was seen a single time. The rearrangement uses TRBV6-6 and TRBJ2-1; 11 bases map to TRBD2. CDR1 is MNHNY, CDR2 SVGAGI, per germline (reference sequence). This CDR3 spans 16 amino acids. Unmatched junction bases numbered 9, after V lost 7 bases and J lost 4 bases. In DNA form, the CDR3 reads TGTGCCAGCAATCTAGCGGGGGGTAACTCTTACAATGAGCAGTTCTTC. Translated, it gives CASNLAGGNSYNEQFF.

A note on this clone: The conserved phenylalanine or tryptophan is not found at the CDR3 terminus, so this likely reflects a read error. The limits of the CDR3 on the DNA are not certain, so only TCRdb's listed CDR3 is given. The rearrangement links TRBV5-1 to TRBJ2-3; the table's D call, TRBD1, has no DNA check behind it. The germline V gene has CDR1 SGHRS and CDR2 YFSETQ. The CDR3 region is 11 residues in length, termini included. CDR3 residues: CASSLERGPVV.

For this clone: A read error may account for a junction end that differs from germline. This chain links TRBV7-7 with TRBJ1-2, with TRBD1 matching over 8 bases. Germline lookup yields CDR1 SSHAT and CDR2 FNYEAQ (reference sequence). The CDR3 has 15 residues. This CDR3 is CASSPTDRVNYGYTF. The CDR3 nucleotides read TGTGCTAGCAGCCCCACGGACAGGGTGAACTATGGCTACACCTTC. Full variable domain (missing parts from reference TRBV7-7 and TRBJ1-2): GAGVSQSPRYKVTKRGQDVTLRCDPISSHATLYWYQQALGQGPEFLTYFNYEAQPDKSGLPSDRFSAERPEGSISTLTIQRTEQRDSAMYRCASSPTDRVNYGYTFGSGTRLTVV.

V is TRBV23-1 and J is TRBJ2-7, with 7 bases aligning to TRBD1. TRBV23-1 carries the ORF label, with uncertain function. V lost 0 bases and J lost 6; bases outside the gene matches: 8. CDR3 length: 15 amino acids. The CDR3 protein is CASSQSDRDRCEQYF. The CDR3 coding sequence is TGCGCCAGCAGTCAATCCGACAGGGATAGGTGCGAGCAGTACTTC.

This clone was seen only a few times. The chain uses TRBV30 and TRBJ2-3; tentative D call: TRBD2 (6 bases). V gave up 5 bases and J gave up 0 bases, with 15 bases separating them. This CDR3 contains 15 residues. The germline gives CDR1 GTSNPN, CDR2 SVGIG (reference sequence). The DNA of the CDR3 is TGTGCCTGGGTTGCCGGGACTCTGAGCACAGATACGCAGTATTTT. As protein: CAWVAGTLSTDTQYF.

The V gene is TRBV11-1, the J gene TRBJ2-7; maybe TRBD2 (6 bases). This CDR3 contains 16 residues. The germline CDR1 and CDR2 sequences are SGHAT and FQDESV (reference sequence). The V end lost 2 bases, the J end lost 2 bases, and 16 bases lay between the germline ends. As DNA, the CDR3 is TGTGCCAGCAGCTTATCTTTGTTCGGAGGGACCTACGAGCAGTACTTC. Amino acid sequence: CASSLSLFGGTYEQYF.

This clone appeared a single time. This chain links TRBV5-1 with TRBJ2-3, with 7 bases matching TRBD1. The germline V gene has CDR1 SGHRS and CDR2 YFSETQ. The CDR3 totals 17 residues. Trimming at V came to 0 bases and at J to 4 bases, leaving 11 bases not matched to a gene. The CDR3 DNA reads TGCGCCAGCAGCTTGGACGTGACAGGGTTGAGCCCAGATACGCAGTATTTT. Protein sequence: CASSLDVTGLSPDTQYF.

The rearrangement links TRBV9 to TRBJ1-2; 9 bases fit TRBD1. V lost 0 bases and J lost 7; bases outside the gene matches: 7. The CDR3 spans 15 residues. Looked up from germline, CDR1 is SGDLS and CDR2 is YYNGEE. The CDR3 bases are TGTGCCAGCAGCGTAGGGACAGGGGATATAGGTGGCTACACCTTC. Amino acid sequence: CASSVGTGDIGGYTF.

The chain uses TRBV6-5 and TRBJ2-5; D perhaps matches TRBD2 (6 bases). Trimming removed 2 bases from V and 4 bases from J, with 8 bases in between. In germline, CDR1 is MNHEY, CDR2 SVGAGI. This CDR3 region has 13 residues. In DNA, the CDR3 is TGTGCCAGCAGTTACGGAGCGGGAGAGACCCAGTACTTC. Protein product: CASSYGAGETQYF.

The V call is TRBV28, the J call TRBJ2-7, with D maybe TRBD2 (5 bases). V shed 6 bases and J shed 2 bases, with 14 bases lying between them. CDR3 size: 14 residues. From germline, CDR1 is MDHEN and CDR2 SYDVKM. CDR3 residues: CASSRERGTYEQYF. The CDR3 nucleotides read TGTGCCAGCAGCCGAGAACGGGGTACCTACGAGCAGTACTTC.

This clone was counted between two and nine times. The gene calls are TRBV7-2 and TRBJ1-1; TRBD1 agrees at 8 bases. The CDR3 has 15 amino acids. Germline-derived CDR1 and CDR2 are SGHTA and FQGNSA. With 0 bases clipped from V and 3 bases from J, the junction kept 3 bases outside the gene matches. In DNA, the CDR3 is TGTGCCAGCAGCTTAGCTGGCAGGGGGCACACTGAAGCTTTCTTT. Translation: CASSLAGRGHTEAFF. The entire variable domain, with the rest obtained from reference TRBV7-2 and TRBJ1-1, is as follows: GAGVSQSPSNKVTEKGKDVELRCDPISGHTALYWYRQSLGQGLEFLIYFQGNSAPDKSGLPSDRFSAERTGGSVSTLTIQRTQQEDSAVYLCASSLAGRGHTEAFFGQGTRLTVV.

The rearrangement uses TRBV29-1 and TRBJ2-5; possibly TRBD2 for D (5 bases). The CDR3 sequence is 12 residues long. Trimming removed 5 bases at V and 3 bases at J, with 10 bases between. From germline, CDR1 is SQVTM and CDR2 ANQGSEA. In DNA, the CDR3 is TGCAGCGTTCGGGTCGGGGAAGAGACCCAGTACTTC. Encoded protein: CSVRVGEETQYF.

In DNA form, the CDR3 reads TGTGCCAGCAGCCGCCGGGACAGGGGAGCTGAAGCTTTCTTT. Translating it yields CASSRRDRGAEAFF. This chain joins TRBV7-9 and TRBJ1-1; 10 nucleotides match TRBD1. The CDR3 covers 14 residues. Per germline, CDR1 SEHNR and CDR2 FQNEAQ (reference sequence). Trimming cost V 5 bases and J 6 bases; bases outside gene matches: 6.

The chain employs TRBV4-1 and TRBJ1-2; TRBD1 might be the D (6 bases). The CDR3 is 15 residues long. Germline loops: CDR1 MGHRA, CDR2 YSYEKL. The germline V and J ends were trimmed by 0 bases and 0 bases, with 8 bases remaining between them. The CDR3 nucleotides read TGCGCCAGCAGCCAAGATTGGACAGCTAACTATGGCTACACCTTC. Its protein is CASSQDWTANYGYTF.

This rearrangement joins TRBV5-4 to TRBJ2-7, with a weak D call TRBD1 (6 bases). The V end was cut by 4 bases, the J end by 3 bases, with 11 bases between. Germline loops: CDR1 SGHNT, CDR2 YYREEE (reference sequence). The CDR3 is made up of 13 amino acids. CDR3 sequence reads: CASSPQQGYEQYF. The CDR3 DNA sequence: TGTGCCAGCAGCCCCCAACAGGGCTACGAGCAGTACTTC.

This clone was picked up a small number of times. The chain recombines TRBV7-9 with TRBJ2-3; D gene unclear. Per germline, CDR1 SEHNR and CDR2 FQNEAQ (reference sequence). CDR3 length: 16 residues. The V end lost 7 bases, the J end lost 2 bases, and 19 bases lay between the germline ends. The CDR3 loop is CASIFNGQYFTDTQYF. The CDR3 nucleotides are TGTGCCAGCATATTTAACGGGCAGTACTTCACAGATACGCAGTATTTT.

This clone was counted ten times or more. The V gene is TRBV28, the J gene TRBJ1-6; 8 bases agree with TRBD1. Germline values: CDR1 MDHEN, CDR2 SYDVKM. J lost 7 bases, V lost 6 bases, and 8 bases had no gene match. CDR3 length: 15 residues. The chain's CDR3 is CASRRDRGLNSPLHF. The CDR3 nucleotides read TGTGCCAGCAGGCGTGACAGGGGTTTGAATTCACCCCTCCACTTT.

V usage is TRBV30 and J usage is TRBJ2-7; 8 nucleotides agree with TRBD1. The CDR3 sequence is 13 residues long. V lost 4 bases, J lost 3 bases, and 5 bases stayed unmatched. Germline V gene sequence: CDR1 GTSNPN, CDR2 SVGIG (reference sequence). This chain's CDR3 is CAWKAGQGYEQYF. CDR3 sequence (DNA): TGTGCCTGGAAGGCCGGACAGGGCTACGAGCAGTACTTC.

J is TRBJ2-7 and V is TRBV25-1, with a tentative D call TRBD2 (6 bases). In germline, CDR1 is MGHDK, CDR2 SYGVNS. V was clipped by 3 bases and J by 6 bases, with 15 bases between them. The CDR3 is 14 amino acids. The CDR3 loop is CASSDTGTVREQYF. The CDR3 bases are TGTGCCAGCAGTGACACCGGGACTGTTCGCGAGCAGTACTTC.

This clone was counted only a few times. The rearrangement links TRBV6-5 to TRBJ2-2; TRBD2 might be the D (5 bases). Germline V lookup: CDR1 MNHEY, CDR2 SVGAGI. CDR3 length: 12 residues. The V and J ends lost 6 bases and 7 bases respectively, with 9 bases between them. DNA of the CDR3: TGTGCCAGCAGCACTCGGGGCGGGGAGCTGTTTTTT. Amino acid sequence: CASSTRGGELFF.

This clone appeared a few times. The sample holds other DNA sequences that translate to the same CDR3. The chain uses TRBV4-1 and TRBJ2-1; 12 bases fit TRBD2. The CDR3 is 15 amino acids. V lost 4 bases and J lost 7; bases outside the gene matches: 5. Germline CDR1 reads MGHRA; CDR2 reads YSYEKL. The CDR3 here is CASSLGLAGLNEQFF. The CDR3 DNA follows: TGCGCCAGCAGCCTGGGACTAGCGGGCCTGAATGAGCAGTTCTTC.

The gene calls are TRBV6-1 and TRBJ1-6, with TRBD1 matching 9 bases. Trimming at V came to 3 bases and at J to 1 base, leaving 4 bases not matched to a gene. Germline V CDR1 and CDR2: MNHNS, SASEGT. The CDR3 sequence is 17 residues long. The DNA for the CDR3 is TGTGCCAGCAGTGACACAGGGGGCAGATCCTATAATTCACCCCTCCACTTT. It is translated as CASSDTGGRSYNSPLHF.

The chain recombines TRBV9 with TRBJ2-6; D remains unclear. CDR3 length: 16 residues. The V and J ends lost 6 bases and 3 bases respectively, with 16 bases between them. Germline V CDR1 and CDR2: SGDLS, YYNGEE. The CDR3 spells CASTTTRADGANVLTF. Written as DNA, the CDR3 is TGTGCCAGCACTACAACCCGGGCAGATGGGGCCAACGTCCTGACTTTC. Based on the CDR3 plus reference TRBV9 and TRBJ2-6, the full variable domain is DSGVTQTPKHLITATGQRVTLRCSPRSGDLSVYWYQQSLDQGLQFLIQYYNGEERAKGNILERFSAQQFPDLHSELNLSSLELGDSALYFCASTTTRADGANVLTFGAGSRLTVL.

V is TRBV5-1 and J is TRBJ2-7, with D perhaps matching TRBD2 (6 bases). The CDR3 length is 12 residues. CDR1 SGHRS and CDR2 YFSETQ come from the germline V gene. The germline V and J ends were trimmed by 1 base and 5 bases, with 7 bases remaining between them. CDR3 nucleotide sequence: TGCGCCAGCAGCTTGCCTAGCGACGAGCAGTACTTC. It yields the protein CASSLPSDEQYF.

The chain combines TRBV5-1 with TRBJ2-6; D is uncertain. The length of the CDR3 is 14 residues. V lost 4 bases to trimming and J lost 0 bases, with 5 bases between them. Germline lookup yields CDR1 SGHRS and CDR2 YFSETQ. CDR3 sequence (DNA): TGCGCCAGCAGCGAGTACTCTGGGGCCAACGTCCTGACTTTC. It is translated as CASSEYSGANVLTF.

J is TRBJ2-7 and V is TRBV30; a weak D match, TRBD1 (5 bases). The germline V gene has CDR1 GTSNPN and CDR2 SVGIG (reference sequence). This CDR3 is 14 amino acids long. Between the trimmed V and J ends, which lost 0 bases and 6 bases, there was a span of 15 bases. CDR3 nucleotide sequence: TGTGCCTGGAGTGTAGCCAGGGCGGTCTCCGAGCAGTACTTC. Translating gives CAWSVARAVSEQYF.